This entry lists 31 T cell receptor beta chains sequenced from one sample in a study of cytomegalovirus exposure and HLA in healthy donors (dated by TCRdb to 2017 to 2019). The library was produced with the immunoSEQ multiplex PCR assay. The multiplex PCR relied on a mix of 60 forward primers for TCR Vbeta segments and 13 reverse primers for TCR Jbeta segments. In TCRdb, the immuneACCESS table is reduced to in-frame sequences with V and J assigned. These tables do not hold every clone; where another copy was compared, an unresolved V gene accounts for under half, and the others remain unexplained. The data table for this sample lists 70,000 to 80,000 clones. The ten largest make up 2.5% to 3% of the sample. Sequencing was done on a sample of PBMCs. All receptors come from a man between 35 and 55 years old in good health and CMV-seronegative.

The rearrangement joins TRBV6-1 to TRBJ2-7; D not certain. Germline V gene lookup returns CDR1 MNHNS and CDR2 SASEGT. The CDR3 covers 12 residues. V was pared by 3 bases and J by 7 bases, with 10 bases between. CDR3 nucleotides: TGTGCCAGCAGTGACCGATTCGGTGAGCAGTACTTC. It specifies CASSDRFGEQYF.

This sequence joins TRBV11-3 and TRBJ1-1; D unclear. V dropped 0 bases and J dropped 3 bases, with 11 bases sitting between them. In germline, CDR1 is SGHNT, CDR2 YENEEA. This CDR3 contains 15 residues. DNA for the CDR3: TGTGCCAGCAGCTTAGATGGGAGTCCCGACACTGAAGCTTTCTTT. Translating it yields CASSLDGSPDTEAFF.

The chain links TRBV18 to TRBJ2-7; TRBD1 aligns across 7 bases. Germline CDR1 reads KGHSH; CDR2 reads LQKENI. CDR3 length: 13 amino acids. V dropped 5 bases and J dropped 3; count of bases not matched to a gene: 4. The chain's CDR3 is CASSGDSNYEQYF. In nucleotides, the CDR3 is TGTGCCAGCTCAGGGGACAGCAACTACGAGCAGTACTTC.

This chain uses TRBV7-8 with TRBJ1-5, with a possible D match to TRBD1 (6 bases). V was shortened by 5 bases and J by 5 bases, with 19 bases between the two germline ends. The V gene's germline CDR1 is SGHVS and CDR2 FQNEAQ. The CDR3 totals 16 residues. This CDR3 is CASSPTRGGSHQPQHF. CDR3 bases: TGTGCCAGCAGCCCGACTAGGGGGGGAAGTCATCAGCCCCAGCATTTT.

This chain uses TRBV6-5 with TRBJ1-6; perhaps TRBD1 as D (5 bases). The CDR3 has 16 amino acids. The germline V and J ends were trimmed by 2 bases and 8 bases, with 16 bases remaining between them. CDR1 is MNHEY and CDR2 is SVGAGI in the germline V gene. CDR3 sequence (DNA): TGTGCCAGCAGTTACGGGGCTCGGTCGGCGGATTCACCCCTCCACTTT. Encoded protein: CASSYGARSADSPLHF.

This chain uses TRBV7-9 with TRBJ1-1; 9 positions agree with TRBD1. J was trimmed by 0 bases and V by 6 bases; bases with no gene match: 8. Germline V lookup: CDR1 SEHNR, CDR2 FQNEAQ (reference sequence). The CDR3 has 16 residues. CDR3 in DNA: TGTGCCAGCAGAAGACAGGGGGGTGGGATGAACACTGAAGCTTTCTTT. Translated, it gives CASRRQGGGMNTEAFF.

The chain combines TRBV21-1 with TRBJ1-3; no check of the table's D call, TRBD1, against the DNA was made. TRBV21-1 is designated a pseudogene. The CDR3 covers 16 residues. CDR3 protein: CASSKVQAGSGNTIYF. Here the CDR3 DNA reads TGTGCCAGCAGCAAAGTACAAGCAGGGTCTGGAAACACCATATATTTT.

J is TRBJ2-5 and V is TRBV11-2, with TRBD2 matching 8 bases. V dropped 4 bases and J dropped 2; count of bases not matched to a gene: 9. The length of the CDR3 is 16 residues. Looked up from germline, CDR1 is SGHAT and CDR2 is FQNNGV. The CDR3 protein is CASSSSTPGGQETQYF. The DNA for the CDR3 is TGTGCCAGCAGCTCCTCGACGCCGGGGGGGCAAGAGACCCAGTACTTC.

The V gene is TRBV19, the J gene TRBJ1-1; no reliable D call. Germline V lookup: CDR1 LNHDA, CDR2 SQIVND (reference sequence). V shed 2 bases and J shed 0 bases, with 4 bases lying between them. The CDR3 is 13 amino acids. Here the CDR3 reads CASSITLNTEAFF. CDR3 coding DNA: TGTGCCAGTAGTATAACATTGAACACTGAAGCTTTCTTT.

The chain links TRBV2 to TRBJ2-3; 9 positions agree with TRBD1. Looked up from germline, CDR1 is SNHLY and CDR2 is FYNNEI. CDR3 size: 16 residues. J was trimmed by 4 bases and V by 9 bases; bases with no gene match: 14. The CDR3 region has the DNA TGTGCCAGGGGACAGGGTTCAACCAATTATCCAGATACGCAGTATTTT. The encoded protein is CARGQGSTNYPDTQYF. The full variable domain, rest sourced from reference TRBV2 and TRBJ2-3, is EPEVTQTPSHQVTQMGQEVILRCVPISNHLYFYWYRQILGQKVEFLVSFYNNEISEKSEIFDDQFSVERPDGSNFTLKIRSTKLEDSAMYFCARGQGSTNYPDTQYFGPGTRLTVL.

This rearrangement joins TRBV4-2 to TRBJ2-1; TRBD2 might be the D (6 bases). This CDR3 is 18 amino acids long. With 4 bases removed from V and 5 bases from J, the gap between germline ends came to 24 bases. CDR1 is LGHNA and CDR2 is YNFKEQ in the germline V gene. CDR3 bases: TGTGCCAGCAGCCTCCTAGATTTATTAGGGGAGGCTGACAATGAGCAGTTCTTC. It is translated as CASSLLDLLGEADNEQFF.

This sequence joins TRBV18 and TRBJ2-4, with TRBD2 as a possible D gene (6 bases). CDR1 is KGHSH and CDR2 is LQKENI in the germline V gene. CDR3 length equals 13 residues. The V and J ends lost 3 bases and 9 bases respectively, with 12 bases between them. Here the CDR3 reads CASSPSDGSIQYF. CDR3 bases: TGTGCCAGCTCACCTTCGGACGGGAGCATTCAGTACTTC.

V gene TRBV6-5 combines with J gene TRBJ1-2, with a possible D match to TRBD1 (5 bases). CDR3 length equals 13 residues. Trimming shortened V by 8 bases and J by 7 bases, and 17 bases separated the two germline ends. The germline gives CDR1 MNHEY, CDR2 SVGAGI. The CDR3 coding sequence is TGTGCCAGCGGATCCAGGGATCGAGGTGGCTACACCTTC. Its translation: CASGSRDRGGYTF.

The V call is TRBV10-1, the J call TRBJ1-1; 10 nucleotides align to TRBD1. There are 14 residues in the CDR3. The junction had 9 bases not matched to a gene; V was cut back by 4 bases and J by 10 bases. CDR1 and CDR2 (germline): WNHNN, SYGVQD (reference sequence). The DNA for the CDR3 is TGCGCCAGCAGTGGGACCCGGGACAGGGGTAGAGCTTTCTTT. Translated: CASSGTRDRGRAFF.

The chain combines TRBV5-1 with TRBJ2-7; 11 bases match TRBD2. The CDR3 has 17 amino acids. The V gene's germline CDR1 is SGHRS and CDR2 YFSETQ. J was trimmed by 0 bases and V by 1 base; bases with no gene match: 6. CDR3 nucleotides: TGCGCCAGCAGCTTGATCCTAGCGGGGGGAAGCTCCTACGAGCAGTACTTC. This translates into CASSLILAGGSSYEQYF.

The V gene is TRBV10-3, the J gene TRBJ2-3; 10 nucleotides agree with TRBD1. From germline, CDR1 is ENHRY and CDR2 SYGVKD. After removal of 6 bases from V and 5 bases from J, the junction contained 5 bases not matched to a gene. CDR3 length equals 14 residues. This chain's CDR3 is CAIRTGGERDTQYF. The DNA of the CDR3 is TGTGCCATCAGGACAGGGGGCGAGCGAGATACGCAGTATTTT.

This chain joins TRBV5-1 and TRBJ1-1; unclear D gene. Trimming removed 2 bases at V and 2 bases at J, with 7 bases between. The CDR3 extends over 13 amino acids. Germline CDR1 SGHRS, CDR2 YFSETQ. CDR3 coding DNA: TGCGCCAGCAGCTTTTCAGATAACACTGAAGCTTTCTTT. Its translation: CASSFSDNTEAFF.

This sequence joins TRBV19 and TRBJ1-2; 7 bases match TRBD1. V lost 1 base and J lost 0; bases outside the gene matches: 2. Germline CDR1 LNHDA, CDR2 SQIVND (reference sequence). This CDR3 has 15 residues. This chain's CDR3 is CASSIVGTANYGYTF. CDR3 coding DNA: TGTGCCAGTAGTATAGTTGGGACAGCTAACTATGGCTACACCTTC.

The V and J genes are TRBV7-2 and TRBJ2-1; TRBD2 is a possible D gene (6 bases). Trimming left V 1 base short and J 7 bases short, with 14 bases between. The CDR3 is 15 residues long. Germline V gives CDR1 SGHTA, CDR2 FQGNSA. CDR3 protein: CASSLEGNRGNEQFF. The CDR3, as DNA: TGTGCCAGCAGCTTAGAGGGGAATCGGGGGAATGAGCAGTTCTTC. Full variable domain (remainder filled in from reference TRBV7-2 and TRBJ2-1): GAGVSQSPSNKVTEKGKDVELRCDPISGHTALYWYRQSLGQGLEFLIYFQGNSAPDKSGLPSDRFSAERTGGSVSTLTIQRTQQEDSAVYLCASSLEGNRGNEQFFGPGTRLTVL.

The chain uses TRBV7-9 and TRBJ1-1; 10 bases line up with TRBD1. This CDR3 comprises 14 residues. Germline V gene sequence: CDR1 SEHNR, CDR2 FQNEAQ (reference sequence). J gave up 4 bases and V 4 bases, and 3 bases lay outside the gene matches. The CDR3 DNA is TGTGCCAGCAGCTACGGGACAGGGGTCACTGAAGCTTTCTTT. Amino acids: CASSYGTGVTEAFF.

J is TRBJ1-5 and V is TRBV28; no firm D call. Trimming took off 6 bases at V and 11 bases at J, with 14 bases between the two ends. CDR1 and CDR2 from the germline V gene are MDHEN and SYDVKM. The CDR3 has 12 amino acids. For the CDR3, the DNA is TGTGCCAGCAGATTCCCAGACTCTTCCCAGCATTTT. This encodes CASRFPDSSQHF. Complete variable domain (other parts from reference TRBV28 and TRBJ1-5): DVKVTQSSRYLVKRTGEKVFLECVQDMDHENMFWYRQDPGLGLRLIYFSYDVKMKEKGDIPEGYSVSREKKERFSLILESASTNQTSMYLCASRFPDSSQHFGDGTRLSIL.

This rearrangement joins TRBV2 to TRBJ2-1, with TRBD2 matching 10 bases. CDR3 length equals 12 residues. V lost 9 bases, J lost 10 bases, and 6 bases stayed unmatched. Germline V gene data show CDR1 as SNHLY and CDR2 as FYNNEI. The CDR3 loop is CASRTSGPEQFF. CDR3 nucleotides: TGTGCCAGTAGGACTAGCGGACCAGAGCAGTTCTTC.

This chain uses TRBV29-1 with TRBJ2-3; TRBD2 might be the D (6 bases). This CDR3 is built from 17 residues. Germline values: CDR1 SQVTM, CDR2 ANQGSEA. As DNA, the CDR3 is TGCACCGTCAATCCCCGCCGGGGGTCCGGGGGTGGTGATACGCAGTATTTT. It encodes CTVNPRRGSGGGDTQYF.

Worth noting for this clone: Distinct nucleotide sequences in the sample also encode this CDR3. The CDR3 DNA reads TGCGCCAGCAGCCTTACATGGGACTCCTCCTACGAGCAGTACTTC. Protein product: CASSLTWDSSYEQYF. J is TRBJ2-7 and V is TRBV4-1; weak D call: TRBD2 (6 bases). With 4 bases removed from V and 0 bases from J, the gap between germline ends came to 13 bases. The CDR3 runs 15 residues. Germline V gene lookup returns CDR1 MGHRA and CDR2 YSYEKL.

To note about this clone: One end of the junction is discordant with germline, which a read error may explain. The rearrangement joins TRBV7-7 to TRBJ2-7, with 9 bases fitting TRBD1. The CDR3 sequence is 15 residues long. The germline gives CDR1 SSHAT, CDR2 FNYEAQ (reference sequence). The CDR3 loop reads CASSLRDRDPYEQYF. The DNA of the CDR3 is TGTGCTAGCAGCTTAAGGGACAGGGACCCCTACGAGCAGTACTTC.

This chain connects TRBV27 to TRBJ2-7; D is unresolved. The CDR3 totals 12 residues. The V gene lost 7 bases and the J gene lost 0 bases, with 7 bases spanning the gap. Germline V gives CDR1 MNHEY, CDR2 SMNVEV (reference sequence). The CDR3 nucleotides read TGTGCCAGCAAATCCGTCTCCTACGAGCAGTACTTC. This sequence encodes CASKSVSYEQYF.

The chain combines TRBV7-6 with TRBJ2-5, with 10 bases identical to TRBD1. J lost 5 bases, V lost 1 base, and 4 bases had no gene match. CDR1 is SGHVS, CDR2 FNYEAQ, per germline. The CDR3 has 15 amino acids. The CDR3 sequence is CASSLVGTGEETQYF. CDR3 sequence (DNA): TGTGCCAGCAGCTTAGTCGGGACAGGGGAGGAGACCCAGTACTTC.

A remark on this clone: The junction departs from the called germline gene at one end, perhaps through a read error. The chain couples TRBV28 to TRBJ1-5; 8 bases are shared with TRBD1. The CDR3 contains 17 residues. The germline V gene has CDR1 MDHEN and CDR2 SYDVKM. This chain's CDR3 is CASSLGQGARSNLPQHF. The DNA of the CDR3 is TGTGCCAGCAGTTTGGGGCAGGGGGCGCGATCGAATCTGCCCCAGCATTTT.

The gene calls are TRBV6-1 and TRBJ1-5; D gene uncertain. V was shortened by 3 bases and J by 5 bases, with 8 bases between the two germline ends. The germline V gene encodes CDR1 MNHNS and CDR2 SASEGT. There are 13 residues in the CDR3. This CDR3 is CASSDGPYQPQHF. Written as DNA, the CDR3 is TGTGCCAGCAGTGATGGGCCTTATCAGCCCCAGCATTTT.

The gene calls are TRBV6-1 and TRBJ1-5; tentative D call: TRBD1 (6 bases). Between the trimmed V and J ends, which lost 0 bases and 0 bases, there was a span of 12 bases. Germline CDR1 is MNHNS and CDR2 is SASEGT. The length of the CDR3 is 17 residues. CDR3 loop: CASSEALTGISNQPQHF. CDR3 coding DNA: TGTGCCAGCAGTGAAGCGCTGACAGGAATTAGCAATCAGCCCCAGCATTTT.

The J gene is TRBJ2-7, the V gene TRBV5-1; D is uncertain. The CDR3 is made up of 13 amino acids. Per the germline V gene, CDR1 is SGHRS and CDR2 is YFSETQ. With 0 bases removed from V and 3 bases from J, the gap between germline ends came to 7 bases. The CDR3 here is CASSLGSGYEQYF. Here the CDR3 DNA reads TGCGCCAGCAGCTTGGGGTCAGGCTACGAGCAGTACTTC.